This T cell receptor (beta chain) derives from a study of cytomegalovirus exposure and HLA in healthy donors. The PCR contained 60 Vbeta and 13 Jbeta primers. The protocol was immunoSEQ multiplex PCR, while the TCRdb copy is restricted to in-frame clones and leaves out a portion. The table has 230,000 or so clones, around nine tenths seen once; the top ten hold about 1.7%. Study-wide findings and caveats: Productive rates of about 87% or about 30% were seen for most TCR beta V segments in an earlier analysis. Of the V segments, some could not be distinguished, including TRBV6-2 and TRBV6-3, and were excluded. The classifier reportedly diagnosed cytomegalovirus status with high specificity and sensitivity.

The germline CDR1 and CDR2 sequences are ENHRY and SYGVKD. V was clipped by 3 bases and J by 4 bases; unmatched bases: 5. There are 16 residues in the CDR3. Concerning this clone: As yet, its antigen is unknown.

The TCR was taken from a girl aged 2-10 years in good health and CMV-seronegative. Sequenced material: PBMCs. The V and J genes are TRBV10-3 and TRBJ2-3; TRBD2 matches 12 bases. CDR3 in DNA: TGTGCCATCAGTGACCCTAGCGGGGGGGCGGCAGATACGCAGTATTTT. It yields the protein CAISDPSGGAADTQYF.